These 25 T cell receptor beta chains came from one sample sequenced in a study of Graves' ophthalmopathy and Graves' hyperthyroidism. RNA transcripts were the source from which TCR beta CDR3 regions were amplified. First-round RT-PCR employed HTBI primers, with a second-round multiplex PCR after it. TCRdb re-called the multiplex PCR reads through MiXCR, storing one row per CDR3 protein. Counted here are 740,000 or so distinct CDR3 sequences, around 40% occurring once; the ten biggest clones make up about 40%. The specimen was peripheral blood. The receptors derive from an adult man with Graves' ophthalmopathy.

The chain combines TRBV7-3 with TRBJ1-1, with D hard to call. The CDR3 is 11 residues long. Germline CDR1 reads SGHTA; CDR2 reads FQGTGA. With 8 bases removed from V and 5 bases from J, the gap between germline ends came to 9 bases. The CDR3 region is CASGEGTEAFF. CDR3 nucleotides: TGTGCCAGCGGAGAGGGTACTGAAGCTTTCTTT. The variable domain in full, with the rest retrieved from reference TRBV7-3 and TRBJ1-1, is GAGVSQTPSNKVTEKGKYVELRCDPISGHTALYWYRQSLGQGPEFLIYFQGTGAADDSGLPNDRFFAVRPEGSVSTLKIQRTERGDSAVYLCASGEGTEAFFGQGTRLTVV.

In the case of this clonotype: This may come from a read error, since a much larger clone is one base off. The chain recombines TRBV10-2 with TRBJ1-5; D gene ambiguous. The CDR3 consists of 13 residues. Per germline, CDR1 WSHSY and CDR2 SAAADI. The CDR3 DNA reads as TGTGCCAGCAGTGATCCCCGCAAGCGGCCCCAGAATTTT. Protein sequence: CASSDPRKRPQNF.

Concerning this clonotype: The junction and the germline gene differ at one end; a read error may be behind it. The CDR3 coding sequence is TGTGCCAGCAGTTACTCCCAGACCACGAACACCGGGGAGCTGTTTTTT. It is translated as CASSYSQTTNTGELFF. The V call is TRBV10-3, the J call TRBJ2-2; D remains ambiguous. The CDR3 sequence is 16 residues long. The germline gives CDR1 ENHRY, CDR2 SYGVKD.

This clonotype appeared once. Given the absence of the conserved phenylalanine or tryptophan at the CDR3 end, a read error is likely. V gene TRBV29-1 combines with J gene TRBJ1-1; tentatively, D is TRBD1 (5 bases). Germline CDR1 SQVTM, CDR2 ANQGSEA. Trimming removed 6 bases at V and 1 base at J, with 15 bases between. The CDR3 is made up of 14 amino acids. The CDR3, as DNA: TGCAGCGTGACCACCGGGGCAGGGAACACTGAAGCTTTCTCT. Its protein is CSVTTGAGNTEAFS.

This clonotype was seen repeatedly, ten times or more. The V gene is TRBV15, the J gene TRBJ1-4; TRBD1 matches at 9 bases. Germline CDR1 reads LNHNV; CDR2 reads YYDKDF (reference sequence). Unmatched junction bases numbered 6, after V lost 5 bases and J lost 5 bases. The CDR3 consists of 15 residues. In nucleotides, the CDR3 is TGTGCCACCAGCGAGAGACAGGGGGTGAATGAAAAACTGTTTTTT. Translating it yields CATSERQGVNEKLFF.

Details on this clonotype: A clone one base away is much larger, so this may be a read error. This chain connects TRBV28 to TRBJ2-5; D might be TRBD2 (5 bases). This CDR3 comprises 16 residues. Germline assignment: CDR1 MDHEN and CDR2 SYDVKM. The CDR3 loop is CASGDNSRGGRKTQYF. Here the CDR3 DNA reads TGCGCCAGCGGTGACAACTCCCGAGGAGGCCGGAAGACCCAGTACTTC. The whole variable domain, filled in from reference TRBV28 and TRBJ2-5, reads DVKVTQSSRYLVKRTGEKVFLECVQDMDHENMFWYRQDPGLGLRLIYFSYDVKMKEKGDIPEGYSVSREKKERFSLILESASTNQTSMYLCASGDNSRGGRKTQYFGPGTRLLVL.

Comments on this clonotype: One end of the junction does not line up with germline, which may come from a read error. The V call is TRBV10-3, the J call TRBJ2-2, with TRBD2 matching over 9 bases. Germline V CDR1 and CDR2: ENHRY, SYGVKD. This CDR3 is 17 amino acids long. The CDR3 reads CASSYPVTSGNTGELFF. DNA for the CDR3: TGTGCCAGCAGTTATCCCGTGACTAGCGGGAACACCGGGGAGCTGTTTTTT.

In its sample, this clonotype was seen a few times. V usage is TRBV7-2 and J usage is TRBJ2-2; 8 bases fit TRBD2. Trimming cost V 5 bases and J 4 bases; bases outside gene matches: 9. The CDR3 is 16 amino acids. From germline, CDR1 is SGHTA and CDR2 FQGNSA. The CDR3 nucleotides read TGTGCCAGCAGCCCCGGGAGGGAAAGCGTCACCGGGGAGCTGTTTTTT. Translated: CASSPGRESVTGELFF.

The chain's CDR3 is CASVKGWGGYTIYF. The CDR3 nucleotides are TGTGCCAGCGTGAAAGGTTGGGGTGGCTACACCATATATTTT. The chain couples TRBV2 to TRBJ1-3; D gene uncertain. The V end was cut by 8 bases, the J end by 8 bases, with 19 bases between. Per the germline V gene, CDR1 is SNHLY and CDR2 is FYNNEI. The CDR3 covers 14 residues.

The V gene is TRBV29-1, the J gene TRBJ1-5, with 11 bases fitting TRBD1. The length of the CDR3 is 14 residues. With 7 bases clipped from V and 10 bases from J, the junction kept 12 bases outside the gene matches. Germline CDR1 SQVTM, CDR2 ANQGSEA. CDR3 in amino acids: CSAGTGGNNSPQHF. The CDR3 DNA is TGCAGCGCCGGGACAGGGGGTAACAATTCACCCCAGCATTTT.

There are many counts of this clonotype. DNA of the CDR3: TGCAGCGCCGGACAGTGGGAGACCCAGTACTTC. Protein product: CSAGQWETQYF. The chain carries TRBV29-1 and TRBJ2-5; D is possibly TRBD1 (6 bases). The germline gives CDR1 SQVTM, CDR2 ANQGSEA. The CDR3 runs to 11 residues. Trimming took 7 bases from V and 5 from J, leaving 11 bases between them.

A note on this clonotype: This may be a read error, as it is one base from a much larger clone. The chain uses TRBV7-2 and TRBJ1-5; 9 nucleotides match TRBD1. The V and J ends lost 3 bases and 7 bases, in that order; junction bases with no gene match: 7. Per germline, CDR1 SGHTA and CDR2 FQGNSA. CDR3 length equals 15 residues. The CDR3 DNA reads as TGTGCCAGCAGCTTCCGGGACAGGGATAACCAGCCCCAGCATTTT. Protein product: CASSFRDRDNQPQHF.

This clonotype was seen repeatedly, ten times or more. The V gene is TRBV14, the J gene TRBJ1-6; TRBD1 is a possible D gene (6 bases). The V and J ends lost 0 bases and 9 bases respectively, with 12 bases between them. The germline gives CDR1 SGHDN, CDR2 FVKESK. This CDR3 contains 15 residues. The CDR3 region is CASSQDHQGSSPLHF. Here the CDR3 DNA reads TGTGCCAGCAGCCAAGATCACCAGGGGAGTTCACCCCTCCACTTT.

This rearrangement joins TRBV6-1 to TRBJ2-7; 10 positions agree with TRBD2. The V and J ends lost 10 bases and 2 bases, in that order; junction bases with no gene match: 5. Germline V lookup: CDR1 MNHNS, CDR2 SASEGT. This CDR3 has 13 residues. In DNA form, the CDR3 reads TGTGCCACCCTTAGCGGGAGGACCTACGAGCAGTACTTC. Translation: CATLSGRTYEQYF.

This clonotype has more than one count but fewer than ten. The chain recombines TRBV7-9 with TRBJ1-6; D is unclear. This CDR3 is 14 amino acids long. Germline-derived CDR1 and CDR2 are SEHNR and FQNEAQ (reference sequence). V lost 5 bases to trimming and J lost 6 bases, with 11 bases between them. The CDR3 protein is CASSPRLLNSPLHF. The CDR3 DNA reads as TGTGCCAGCAGCCCACGTCTACTTAATTCACCCCTCCACTTT.

The chain carries TRBV2 and TRBJ2-7; D not certain. CDR1 SNHLY and CDR2 FYNNEI come from the germline V gene. The V and J ends lost 5 bases and 0 bases respectively, with 17 bases between them. The CDR3 has 16 residues. The CDR3 here is CASSFNQKPSSYEQYF. CDR3 nucleotide sequence: TGTGCCAGCAGTTTCAATCAGAAACCGAGCTCCTACGAGCAGTACTTC.

This clonotype was counted ten times or more. The chain combines TRBV19 with TRBJ1-5; possibly TRBD1 for D (5 bases). Trimming shortened V by 7 bases and J by 7 bases, and 11 bases separated the two germline ends. Germline V gene lookup returns CDR1 LNHDA and CDR2 SQIVND (reference sequence). This CDR3 is 12 amino acids long. CDR3 loop: CASTGKSQPQHF. CDR3 coding DNA: TGTGCCAGTACAGGGAAAAGCCAGCCCCAGCATTTT.

This clonotype showed up many times. V usage is TRBV10-1 and J usage is TRBJ2-7; TRBD1 agrees at 8 bases. The CDR3 runs to 13 residues. CDR1 is WNHNN and CDR2 is SYGVQD in the germline V gene (reference sequence). V shed 6 bases and J 6 bases; nucleotides not matched to a gene: 7. The CDR3 loop is CASSDSTGVEQYF. DNA for the CDR3: TGCGCCAGCAGCGACTCGACAGGGGTCGAGCAGTACTTC.

This clonotype was counted once. One end of the junction does not line up with germline, which may come from a read error. The chain uses TRBV25-1 and TRBJ1-4; 7 positions match TRBD1. CDR1 and CDR2 from the germline V gene are MGHDK and SYGVNS. The CDR3 is 14 residues long. Here the CDR3 DNA reads TGTGCCAGCAGCGAGACAGGGACTAATGAAAAACTGCTTTTT. Translated, it gives CASSETGTNEKLLF.

This clonotype appeared many times. The V and J genes are TRBV2 and TRBJ1-2; no firm D call. Germline V lookup: CDR1 SNHLY, CDR2 FYNNEI. The V gene lost 2 bases and the J gene lost 4 bases, with 8 bases spanning the gap. The CDR3 spans 13 residues. The CDR3 coding sequence is TGTGCCAGCAGTGAAATGTTAGGCTATGGCTACACCTTC. This codes for CASSEMLGYGYTF.

The CDR3: CASSQTGTEETQYF. DNA for the CDR3: TGTGCCAGCAGCCAAACTGGGACAGAAGAGACCCAGTACTTC. The genes are TRBV7-2 and TRBJ2-5; 7 bases align to TRBD1. Germline CDR1 is SGHTA and CDR2 is FQGNSA. The CDR3 runs 14 residues. The V gene end was trimmed by 5 bases and the J gene end by 3 bases; junction bases not matched to a gene: 6.

This clonotype occurred once. The gene calls are TRBV5-4 and TRBJ1-4; a weak D match, TRBD1 (5 bases). The germline V gene encodes CDR1 SGHNT and CDR2 YYREEE (reference sequence). V shed 4 bases and J shed 0 bases, with 10 bases lying between them. The length of the CDR3 is 15 residues. This chain's CDR3 is CASSGAGTTNEKLFF. In DNA, the CDR3 is TGTGCCAGCAGCGGGGCCGGGACAACTAATGAAAAACTGTTTTTT.

This clonotype was recorded a few times. The J gene is TRBJ1-2, the V gene TRBV20-1, with D tentatively TRBD1 (6 bases). The germline V and J ends were trimmed by 7 bases and 3 bases, with 12 bases remaining between them. CDR1 DFQATT and CDR2 SNEGSKA come from the germline V gene (reference sequence). CDR3 length: 12 residues. The DNA for the CDR3 is TGCAGTGTCCAGGGGCAGGACTATGGCTACACCTTC. This encodes CSVQGQDYGYTF.

The chain couples TRBV11-2 to TRBJ1-4; D not certain. V lost 1 base to trimming and J lost 1 base, with 7 bases between them. Looked up from germline, CDR1 is SGHAT and CDR2 is FQNNGV. The CDR3 contains 15 residues. The CDR3 sequence is CASSLGGVTNEKLFF. CDR3 nucleotides: TGTGCCAGCAGCTTAGGCGGAGTAACTAATGAAAAACTGTTTTTT.

The chain has TRBV7-9 and TRBJ1-1, with 9 positions matching TRBD1. The CDR3 is made up of 13 amino acids. Germline assignment: CDR1 SEHNR and CDR2 FQNEAQ (reference sequence). With 4 bases clipped from V and 6 bases from J, the junction kept 3 bases outside the gene matches. DNA for the CDR3: TGTGCCAGCAGCTCAACAGGGGGCGCTGAAGCTTTCTTT. Its translation is CASSSTGGAEAFF.